The present T cell receptor beta chain was sequenced within a study of regulatory T cells in long-lasting Graves disease. In its sample, this clonotype was seen many times. Through Arm-PCR of CDR3 regions and iRepertoire HTBI primers, TCR beta libraries were built. In TCRdb, the multiplex PCR reads were re-called with MiXCR into one record per CDR3 protein. The table has roughly 450,000 distinct CDR3 sequences, about 22% seen once. The sample's time point: persistent/refractory GD, antithyroid drugs over 5 years with positive TRAb. Extracted PBMC RNA gave rise to the TCR library. V was clipped by 5 bases and J by 1 base, with 13 bases between them. This CDR3 is 15 amino acids long. Per the germline V gene, CDR1 is MNHEY and CDR2 is SMNVEV (reference sequence).

The sample was peripheral blood mononuclear cells (PBMCs), taken when the disease was refractory, from a patient treated with antithyroid drugs. This TCR came from a female donor with Graves disease. The genes are TRBV27 and TRBJ2-3, with D tentatively TRBD1 or TRBD2 (7 bases each). The CDR3, as DNA: TGTGCCAGCAGTCCGCCAGGGGGGGGCACAGATACGCAGTATTTT. Translated: CASSPPGGGTDTQYF.